This paragraph covers one T cell receptor (beta chain) sequence. Its antigen is still unknown. This sample was included in a study of T cell responses to AZD1222 COVID-19 vaccine. Study-wide findings and caveats: Distributed over spike, vaccine-associated CD4 TCRs predominated at 160-218 and 743-854. All repertoire sampling was performed exclusively after the peak T cell response.

V lost 2 bases and J 2 bases, leaving 15 bases between the germline ends. Germline-derived CDR1 and CDR2 are SGHAT and FQDESV (reference sequence). This CDR3 contains 16 residues. TCRdb's table, derived via immunoSEQ multiplex PCR, lists solely in-frame clones and lacks some. Among 100,000 to 150,000 clones listed, roughly 88% were seen once. The chain is built from TRBV11-1 and TRBJ2-5; D unclear. The source of this sequence is an adult who received the AZD1222 COVID-19 vaccine. The sample here was peripheral blood, taken 28 days after the second AZD1222 dose. The CDR3 DNA reads TGTGCCAGCAGCTTAAGTTACACAGCGATTCAAGAGACCCAGTACTTC. Residues: CASSLSYTAIQETQYF.